This T cell receptor (beta chain) stems from a study of cytomegalovirus exposure and HLA in healthy donors. Note on this clone: Antigen unknown.

Germline V gives CDR1 MNHEY, CDR2 SMNVEV (reference sequence). The CDR3 is 13 residues long. With 5 bases removed from V and 6 bases from J, the gap between germline ends came to 12 bases. The PCR was carried out with 60 Vbeta primers and 13 Jbeta primers. TCRdb's table, derived via immunoSEQ multiplex PCR, lists solely in-frame clones and lacks some. The sample yields roughly 160,000 clones, over 70% seen once. Study-level findings and limits: Reports indicated that the classifier achieved high specificity and sensitivity in diagnosing cytomegalovirus status. Sequence variants that were highly shared formed a cluster that was likely a sequencing artifact. In a later analysis, V- and J-gene trimming of beta chains associated with a DCLRE1C missense variant, replicated independently. A later analysis linked 15,000 to 20,000 TCR beta sequences to HLA alleles at 0.05 false discovery rate.

This TCR derives from a man aged 30 to 39 in good health and CMV-seronegative. Specimen: PBMCs. This chain links TRBV27 with TRBJ2-3; possibly TRBD2 for D (6 bases). The CDR3 DNA reads TGTGCCAGCAGTGGAGGGTTCGGGGATACGCAGTATTTT. Encoded protein: CASSGGFGDTQYF.